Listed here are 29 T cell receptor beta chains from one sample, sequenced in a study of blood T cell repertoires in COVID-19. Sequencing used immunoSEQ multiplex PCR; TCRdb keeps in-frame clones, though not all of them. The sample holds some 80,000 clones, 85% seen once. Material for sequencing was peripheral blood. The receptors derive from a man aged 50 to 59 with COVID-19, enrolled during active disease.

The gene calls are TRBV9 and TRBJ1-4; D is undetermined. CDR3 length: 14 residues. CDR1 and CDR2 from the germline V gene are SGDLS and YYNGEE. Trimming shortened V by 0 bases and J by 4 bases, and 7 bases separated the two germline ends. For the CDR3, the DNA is TGTGCCAGCAGCGTAGACACGCTTAATGAAAAACTGTTTTTT. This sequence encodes CASSVDTLNEKLFF.

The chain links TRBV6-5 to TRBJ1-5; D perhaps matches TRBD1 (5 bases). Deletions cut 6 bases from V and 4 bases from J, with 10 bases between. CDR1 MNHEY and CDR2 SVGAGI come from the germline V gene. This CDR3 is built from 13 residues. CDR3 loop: CASSRDSNQPQHF. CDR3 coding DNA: TGTGCCAGCAGCCGAGACAGTAATCAGCCCCAGCATTTT.

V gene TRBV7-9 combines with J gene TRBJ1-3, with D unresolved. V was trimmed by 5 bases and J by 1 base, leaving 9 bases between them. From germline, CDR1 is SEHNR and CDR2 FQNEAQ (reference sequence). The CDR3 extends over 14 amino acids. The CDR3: CASSDYSSGNTIYF. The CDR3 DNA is TGTGCCAGCAGCGATTATAGTTCTGGAAACACCATATATTTT.

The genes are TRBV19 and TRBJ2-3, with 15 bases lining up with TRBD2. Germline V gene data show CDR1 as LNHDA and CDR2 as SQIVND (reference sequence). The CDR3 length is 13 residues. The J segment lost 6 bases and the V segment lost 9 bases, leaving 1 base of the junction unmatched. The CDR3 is CASGTSGRDTQYF. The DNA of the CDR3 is TGTGCCAGCGGGACTAGCGGGAGGGATACGCAGTATTTT.

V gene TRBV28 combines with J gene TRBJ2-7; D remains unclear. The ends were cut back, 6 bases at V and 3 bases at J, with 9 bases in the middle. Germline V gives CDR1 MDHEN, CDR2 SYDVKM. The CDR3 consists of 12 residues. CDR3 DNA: TGTGCCAGCAGCTTGACTGTCTACGAGCAGTACTTC. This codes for CASSLTVYEQYF.

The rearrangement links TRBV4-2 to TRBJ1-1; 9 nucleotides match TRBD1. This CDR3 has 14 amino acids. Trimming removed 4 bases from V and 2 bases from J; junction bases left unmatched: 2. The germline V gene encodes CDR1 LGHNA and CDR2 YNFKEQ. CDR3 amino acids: CASSRGQGNTEAFF. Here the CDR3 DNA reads TGTGCCAGCAGCCGGGGACAGGGTAACACTGAAGCTTTCTTT.

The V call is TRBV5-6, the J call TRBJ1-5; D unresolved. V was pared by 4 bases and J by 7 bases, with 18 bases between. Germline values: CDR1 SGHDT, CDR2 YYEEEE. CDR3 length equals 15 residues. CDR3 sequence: CASSPRTGRGQPQHF. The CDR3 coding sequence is TGTGCCAGCAGCCCCCGTACGGGGAGAGGGCAGCCCCAGCATTTT.

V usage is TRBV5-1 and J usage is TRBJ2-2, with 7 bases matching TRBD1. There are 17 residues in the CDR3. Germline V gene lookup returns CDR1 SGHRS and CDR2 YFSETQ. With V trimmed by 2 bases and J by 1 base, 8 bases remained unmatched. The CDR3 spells CASSFTATGMNTGELFF. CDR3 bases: TGCGCCAGCAGCTTTACGGCGACAGGGATGAACACCGGGGAGCTGTTTTTT.

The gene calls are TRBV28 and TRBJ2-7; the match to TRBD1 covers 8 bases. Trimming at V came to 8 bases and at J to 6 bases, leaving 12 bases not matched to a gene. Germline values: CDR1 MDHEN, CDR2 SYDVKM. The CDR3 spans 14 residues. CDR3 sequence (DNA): TGTGCCAGCCAACCGGGACAGGTAGCTGCCGAGCAGTACTTC. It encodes CASQPGQVAAEQYF.

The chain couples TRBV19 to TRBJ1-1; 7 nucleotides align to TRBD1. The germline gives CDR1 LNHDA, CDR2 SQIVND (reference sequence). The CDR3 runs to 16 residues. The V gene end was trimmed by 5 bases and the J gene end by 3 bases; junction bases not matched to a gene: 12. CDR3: CASSPYSGGRDTEAFF. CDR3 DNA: TGTGCCAGTAGTCCCTACTCAGGGGGACGAGACACTGAAGCTTTCTTT.

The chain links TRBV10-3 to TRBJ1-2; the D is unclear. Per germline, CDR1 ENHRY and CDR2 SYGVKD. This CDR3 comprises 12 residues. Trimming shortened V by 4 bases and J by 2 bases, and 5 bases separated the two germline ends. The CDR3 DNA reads TGTGCCATCAGTGGGCAGAACTATGGCTACACCTTC. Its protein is CAISGQNYGYTF.

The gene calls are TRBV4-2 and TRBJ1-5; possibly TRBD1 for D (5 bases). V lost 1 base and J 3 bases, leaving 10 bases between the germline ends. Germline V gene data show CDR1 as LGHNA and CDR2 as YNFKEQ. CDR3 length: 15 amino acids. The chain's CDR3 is CASSQGTPANQPQHF. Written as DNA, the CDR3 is TGTGCCAGCAGCCAAGGGACACCCGCCAATCAGCCCCAGCATTTT.

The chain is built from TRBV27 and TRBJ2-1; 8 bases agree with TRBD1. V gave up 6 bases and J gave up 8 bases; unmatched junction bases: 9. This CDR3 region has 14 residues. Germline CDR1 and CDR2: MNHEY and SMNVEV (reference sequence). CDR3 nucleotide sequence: TGTGCCAGCAGGGACATGACAGGGGTAGATGAGCAGTTCTTC. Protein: CASRDMTGVDEQFF.

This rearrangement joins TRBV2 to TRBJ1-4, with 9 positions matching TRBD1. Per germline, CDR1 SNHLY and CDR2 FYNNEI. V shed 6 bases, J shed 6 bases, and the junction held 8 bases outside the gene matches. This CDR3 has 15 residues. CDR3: CASSARTGADEKLFF. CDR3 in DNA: TGTGCCAGCAGCGCCAGGACAGGGGCGGATGAAAAACTGTTTTTT.

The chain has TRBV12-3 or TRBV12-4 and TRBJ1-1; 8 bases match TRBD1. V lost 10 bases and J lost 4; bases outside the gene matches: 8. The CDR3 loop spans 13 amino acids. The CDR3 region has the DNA TGTGCCACCTCAGGACAGGGAGGCACTGAAGCTTTCTTT. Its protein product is CATSGQGGTEAFF.

The CDR3 region has the DNA TGTGCCAGCAGTCCGCCCCTAACTAGCAATCAGCCCCAGCATTTT. Encoded protein: CASSPPLTSNQPQHF. The gene calls are TRBV2 and TRBJ1-5, with unresolved D. V was trimmed by 5 bases and J by 0 bases, leaving 11 bases between them. Germline CDR1 and CDR2: SNHLY and FYNNEI. CDR3 size: 15 residues.

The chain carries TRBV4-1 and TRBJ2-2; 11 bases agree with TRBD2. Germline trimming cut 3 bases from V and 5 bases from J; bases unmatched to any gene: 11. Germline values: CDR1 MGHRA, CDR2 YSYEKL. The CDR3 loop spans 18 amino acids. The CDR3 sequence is CASSQLRTSGRGTGELFF. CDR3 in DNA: TGCGCCAGCAGCCAGCTCAGAACTAGCGGGAGAGGTACCGGGGAGCTGTTTTTT.

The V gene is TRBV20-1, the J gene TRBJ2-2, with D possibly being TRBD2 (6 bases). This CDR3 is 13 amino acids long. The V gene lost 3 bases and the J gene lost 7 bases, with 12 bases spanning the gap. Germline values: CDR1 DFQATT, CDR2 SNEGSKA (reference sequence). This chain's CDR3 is CSASSGGYGELFF. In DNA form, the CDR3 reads TGCAGTGCTAGTTCTGGGGGGTACGGGGAGCTGTTTTTT.

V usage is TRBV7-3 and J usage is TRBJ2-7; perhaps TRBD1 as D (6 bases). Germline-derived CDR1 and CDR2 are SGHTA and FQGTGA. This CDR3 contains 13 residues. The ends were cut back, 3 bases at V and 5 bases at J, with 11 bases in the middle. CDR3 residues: CASSLSGVDEQYF. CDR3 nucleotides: TGTGCCAGCAGCTTGTCAGGGGTGGACGAGCAGTACTTC.

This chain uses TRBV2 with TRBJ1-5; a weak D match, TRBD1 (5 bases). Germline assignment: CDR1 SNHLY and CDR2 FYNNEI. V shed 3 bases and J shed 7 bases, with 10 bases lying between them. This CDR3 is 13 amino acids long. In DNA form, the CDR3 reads TGTGCCAGCAGTGACAGGGAAGAACAGCCCCAGCATTTT. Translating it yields CASSDREEQPQHF.

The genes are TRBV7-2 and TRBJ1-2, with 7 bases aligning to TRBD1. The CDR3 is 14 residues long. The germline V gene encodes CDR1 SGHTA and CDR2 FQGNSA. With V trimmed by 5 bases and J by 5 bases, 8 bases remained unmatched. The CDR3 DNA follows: TGTGCCAGCAGCCTACAGGGGCCTAGATATGGCTACACCTTC. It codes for CASSLQGPRYGYTF.

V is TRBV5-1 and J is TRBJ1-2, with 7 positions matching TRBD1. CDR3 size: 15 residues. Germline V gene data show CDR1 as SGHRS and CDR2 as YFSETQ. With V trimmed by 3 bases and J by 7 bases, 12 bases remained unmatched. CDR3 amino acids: CASSYDGQAMGGYTF. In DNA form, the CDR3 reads TGCGCCAGCAGCTACGACGGACAGGCCATGGGTGGCTACACCTTC.

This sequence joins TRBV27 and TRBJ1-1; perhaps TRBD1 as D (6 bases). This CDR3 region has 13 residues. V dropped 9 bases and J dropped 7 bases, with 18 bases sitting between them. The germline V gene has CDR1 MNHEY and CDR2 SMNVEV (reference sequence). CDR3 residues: CASSGRGAIEAFF. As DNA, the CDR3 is TGTGCCAGTTCGGGTCGGGGGGCTATTGAAGCTTTCTTT.

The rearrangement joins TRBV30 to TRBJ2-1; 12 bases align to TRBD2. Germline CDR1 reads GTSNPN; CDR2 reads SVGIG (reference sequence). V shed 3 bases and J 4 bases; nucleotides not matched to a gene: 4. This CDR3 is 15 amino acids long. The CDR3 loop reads CAWRRLAGVYNEQFF. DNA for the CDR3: TGTGCCTGGAGAAGACTAGCGGGAGTGTACAATGAGCAGTTCTTC.

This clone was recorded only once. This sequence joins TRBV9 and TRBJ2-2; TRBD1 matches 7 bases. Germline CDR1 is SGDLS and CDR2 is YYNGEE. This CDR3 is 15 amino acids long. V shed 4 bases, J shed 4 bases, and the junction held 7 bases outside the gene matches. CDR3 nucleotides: TGTGCCAGCAGCCGTGGACAGGCGGGCACCGGGGAGCTGTTTTTT. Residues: CASSRGQAGTGELFF.

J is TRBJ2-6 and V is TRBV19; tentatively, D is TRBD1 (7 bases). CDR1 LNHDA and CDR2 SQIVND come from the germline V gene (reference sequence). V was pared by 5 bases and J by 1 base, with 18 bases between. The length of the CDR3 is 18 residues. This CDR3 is CASSGGTALLSGANVLTF. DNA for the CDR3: TGTGCCAGTAGTGGCGGGACAGCTCTCCTTTCTGGGGCCAACGTCCTGACTTTC.

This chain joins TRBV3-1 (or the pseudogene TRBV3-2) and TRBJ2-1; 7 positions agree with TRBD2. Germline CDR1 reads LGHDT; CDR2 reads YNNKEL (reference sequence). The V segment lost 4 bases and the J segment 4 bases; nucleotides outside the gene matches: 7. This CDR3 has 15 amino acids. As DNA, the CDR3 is TGTGCCAGCAGCCCTAGTGGGGGAGGGTACAATGAGCAGTTCTTC. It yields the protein CASSPSGGGYNEQFF.

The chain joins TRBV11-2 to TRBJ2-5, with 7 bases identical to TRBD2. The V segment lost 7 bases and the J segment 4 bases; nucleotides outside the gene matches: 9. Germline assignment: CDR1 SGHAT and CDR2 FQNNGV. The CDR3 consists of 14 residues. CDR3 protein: CASKQRVAGETQYF. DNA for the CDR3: TGTGCCAGCAAGCAGAGGGTAGCGGGAGAGACCCAGTACTTC.

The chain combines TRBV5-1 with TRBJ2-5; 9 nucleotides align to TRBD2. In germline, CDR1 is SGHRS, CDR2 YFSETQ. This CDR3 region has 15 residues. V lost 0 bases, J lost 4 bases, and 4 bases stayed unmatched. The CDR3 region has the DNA TGCGCCAGCAGCTTGGTGGGTAGCGGGAGAGAGACCCAGTACTTC. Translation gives CASSLVGSGRETQYF.